This section outlines one T cell receptor beta chain sequence together with its context. The CDR3 sequence is 15 residues long. Germline V gene lookup returns CDR1 SGHTA and CDR2 FQGTGA. V dropped 1 base and J dropped 4 bases, with 10 bases sitting between them. This specimen belongs to a study of blood T cell repertoires in COVID-19. For the study at large: Whether acute or convalescent, the COVID-19 samples came from the United States, Italy and Spain. In each case, the material was cDNA or gDNA derived from T cells, B-cell-depleted T cells, or PBMCs.

Original processing notes: Reference gene primer amplification yielded estimated nucleated cell counts. Some clones are missing from TCRdb's copy, which holds only in-frame ones; the method was immunoSEQ multiplex PCR. V, J and clone size derive from that table, while D and trimming were established from the DNA sequence. The data contain 20,000 or so clones, about nine tenths of them singletons. The chain links TRBV7-3 to TRBJ2-2; D may be TRBD2 (5 bases). The specimen was peripheral blood. The TCR was taken from a woman older than 75 with active or convalescent COVID-19. The CDR3 DNA is TGTGCCAGCAGCTTAAGAGGGATCGGCACCGGGGAGCTGTTTTTT. Its translation: CASSLRGIGTGELFF.